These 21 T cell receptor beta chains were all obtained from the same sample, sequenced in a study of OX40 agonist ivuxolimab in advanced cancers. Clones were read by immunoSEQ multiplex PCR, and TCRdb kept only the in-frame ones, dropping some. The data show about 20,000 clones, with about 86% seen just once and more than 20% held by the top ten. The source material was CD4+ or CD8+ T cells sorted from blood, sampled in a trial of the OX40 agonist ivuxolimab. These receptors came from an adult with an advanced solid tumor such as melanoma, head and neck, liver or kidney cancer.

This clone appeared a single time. CDR3 DNA sequence: TGTGCCAGCAGTTCCCCCCGACAGAGGGGGACCTACGAGCAGTACTTC. It specifies CASSSPRQRGTYEQYF. The chain employs TRBV28 and TRBJ2-7; possible D gene TRBD1, 6 bases. V lost 4 bases and J lost 2, with 18 bases in between. CDR1 and CDR2 (germline): MDHEN, SYDVKM. The CDR3 loop spans 16 amino acids.

The CDR3 DNA follows: TGTGCCAGCAGCCCCGCTCCCCTAGCGGGGTTGGAGACCCAGTACTTC. Its translation is CASSPAPLAGLETQYF. The rearrangement links TRBV7-9 to TRBJ2-5, with 9 bases aligning to TRBD2. The CDR3 is 16 residues long. CDR1 and CDR2 from the germline V gene are SEHNR and FQNEAQ (reference sequence). V lost 5 bases and J lost 5; bases outside the gene matches: 12.

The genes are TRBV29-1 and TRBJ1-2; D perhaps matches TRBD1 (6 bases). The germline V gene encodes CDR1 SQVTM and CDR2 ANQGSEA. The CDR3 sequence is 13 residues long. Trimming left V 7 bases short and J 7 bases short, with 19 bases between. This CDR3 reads CSGGPQGLSGYTF. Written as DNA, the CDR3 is TGCAGCGGAGGCCCGCAGGGGTTGTCTGGCTACACCTTC.

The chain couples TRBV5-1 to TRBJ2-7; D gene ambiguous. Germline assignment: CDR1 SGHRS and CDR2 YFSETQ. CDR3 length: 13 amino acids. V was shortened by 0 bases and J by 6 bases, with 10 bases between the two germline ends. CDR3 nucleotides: TGCGCCAGCAGCTTGGATTTGGGCGCCGAGCAGTACTTC. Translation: CASSLDLGAEQYF.

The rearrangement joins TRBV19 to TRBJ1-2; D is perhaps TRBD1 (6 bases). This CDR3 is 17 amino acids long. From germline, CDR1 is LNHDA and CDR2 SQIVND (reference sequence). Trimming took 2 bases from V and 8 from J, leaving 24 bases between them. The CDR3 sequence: CASSILQGSPTITGYTF. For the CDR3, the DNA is TGTGCCAGTAGTATATTACAGGGTTCCCCCACTATAACCGGCTACACCTTC.

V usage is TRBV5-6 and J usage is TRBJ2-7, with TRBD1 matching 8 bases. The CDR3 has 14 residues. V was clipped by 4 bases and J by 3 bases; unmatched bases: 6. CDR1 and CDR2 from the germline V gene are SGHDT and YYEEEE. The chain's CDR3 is CASSPGQGDYEQYF. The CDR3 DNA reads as TGTGCCAGCAGCCCCGGACAGGGTGACTACGAGCAGTACTTC.

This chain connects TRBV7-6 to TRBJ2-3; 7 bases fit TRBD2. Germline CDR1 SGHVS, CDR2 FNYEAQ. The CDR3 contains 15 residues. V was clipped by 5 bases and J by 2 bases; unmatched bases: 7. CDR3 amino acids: CASSRKSGDTDTQYF. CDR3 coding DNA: TGTGCCAGCAGCCGTAAAAGCGGGGACACAGATACGCAGTATTTT.

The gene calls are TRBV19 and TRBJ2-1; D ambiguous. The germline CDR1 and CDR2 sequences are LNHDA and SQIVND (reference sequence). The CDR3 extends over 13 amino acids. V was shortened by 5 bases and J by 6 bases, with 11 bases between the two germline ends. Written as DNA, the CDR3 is TGTGCCAGTAGTCACGCTGCTTTCAATGAGCAGTTCTTC. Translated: CASSHAAFNEQFF.

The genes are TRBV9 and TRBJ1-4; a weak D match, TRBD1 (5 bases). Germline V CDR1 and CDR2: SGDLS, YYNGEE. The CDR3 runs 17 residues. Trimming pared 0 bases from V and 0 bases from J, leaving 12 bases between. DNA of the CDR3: TGTGCCAGCAGCGTAGATTCACAGGACGCAACTAATGAAAAACTGTTTTTT. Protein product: CASSVDSQDATNEKLFF.

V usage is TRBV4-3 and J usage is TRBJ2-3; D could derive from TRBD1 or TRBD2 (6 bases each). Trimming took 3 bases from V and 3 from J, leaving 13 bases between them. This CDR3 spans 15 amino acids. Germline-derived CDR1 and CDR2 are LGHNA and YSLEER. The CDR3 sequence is CASSQGGGLTDTQYF. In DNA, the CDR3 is TGCGCCAGCAGCCAGGGGGGCGGTCTGACAGATACGCAGTATTTT.

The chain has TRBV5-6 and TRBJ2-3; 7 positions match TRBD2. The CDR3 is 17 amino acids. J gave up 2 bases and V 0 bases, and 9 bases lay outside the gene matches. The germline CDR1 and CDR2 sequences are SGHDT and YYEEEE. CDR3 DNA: TGTGCCAGCAGCTTGGCCAGCGGGGTAGGAACCACAGATACGCAGTATTTT. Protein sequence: CASSLASGVGTTDTQYF.

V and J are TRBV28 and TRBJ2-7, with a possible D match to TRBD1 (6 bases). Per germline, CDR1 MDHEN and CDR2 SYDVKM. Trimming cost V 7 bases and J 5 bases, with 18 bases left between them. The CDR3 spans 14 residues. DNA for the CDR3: TGTGCCAGCAACCCGACAGGTGTGATCCACGAGCAGTACTTC. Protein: CASNPTGVIHEQYF.

Written as DNA, the CDR3 is TGCGCCAGCAGCTTGGGCCAGGGGAACACCGGGGAGCTGTTTTTT. This sequence encodes CASSLGQGNTGELFF. The J gene is TRBJ2-2, the V gene TRBV5-1; a possible D gene is TRBD1 (5 bases). V gave up 0 bases and J gave up 1 base, with 7 bases separating them. The CDR3 has 15 residues. Per the germline V gene, CDR1 is SGHRS and CDR2 is YFSETQ.

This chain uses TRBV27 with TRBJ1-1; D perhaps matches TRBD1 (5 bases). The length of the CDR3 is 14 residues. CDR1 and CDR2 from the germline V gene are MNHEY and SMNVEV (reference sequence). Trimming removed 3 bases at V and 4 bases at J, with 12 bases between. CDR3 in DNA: TGTGCCAGCAGTTTTCTGGGGCTAGGCACTGAAGCTTTCTTT. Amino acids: CASSFLGLGTEAFF.

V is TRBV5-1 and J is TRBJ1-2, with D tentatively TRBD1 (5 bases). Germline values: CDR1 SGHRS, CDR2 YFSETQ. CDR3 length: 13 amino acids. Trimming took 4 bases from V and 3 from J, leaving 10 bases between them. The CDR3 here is CASSGGPDYGYTF. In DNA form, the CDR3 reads TGCGCCAGCAGCGGGGGTCCGGACTATGGCTACACCTTC.

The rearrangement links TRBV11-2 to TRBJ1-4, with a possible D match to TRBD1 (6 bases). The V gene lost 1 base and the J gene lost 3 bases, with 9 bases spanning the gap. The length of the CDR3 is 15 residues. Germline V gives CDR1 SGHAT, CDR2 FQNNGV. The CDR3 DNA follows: TGTGCCAGCAGCTTAGTGGCAGGGGCTAATGAAAAACTGTTTTTT. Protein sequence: CASSLVAGANEKLFF.

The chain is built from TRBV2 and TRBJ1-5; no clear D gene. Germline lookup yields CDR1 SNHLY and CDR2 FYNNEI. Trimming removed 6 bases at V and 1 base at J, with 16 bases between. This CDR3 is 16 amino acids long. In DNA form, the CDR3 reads TGTGCCAGCAGACCAAGCGGGAGTTGGAGCAATCAGCCCCAGCATTTT. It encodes CASRPSGSWSNQPQHF.

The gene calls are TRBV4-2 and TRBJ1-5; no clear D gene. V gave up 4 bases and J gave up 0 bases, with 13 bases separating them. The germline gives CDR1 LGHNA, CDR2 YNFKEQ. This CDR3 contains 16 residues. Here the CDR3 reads CASSRDEAYSNQPQHF. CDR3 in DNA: TGTGCCAGCAGCCGTGACGAGGCGTATAGCAATCAGCCCCAGCATTTT.

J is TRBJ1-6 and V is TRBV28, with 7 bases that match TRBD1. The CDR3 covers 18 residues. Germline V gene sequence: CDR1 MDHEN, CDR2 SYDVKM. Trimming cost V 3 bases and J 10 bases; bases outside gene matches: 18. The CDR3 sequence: CASSFLPNRQGVESPLHF. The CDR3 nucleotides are TGTGCCAGCAGTTTCCTCCCGAACCGTCAGGGGGTGGAATCACCCCTCCACTTT.

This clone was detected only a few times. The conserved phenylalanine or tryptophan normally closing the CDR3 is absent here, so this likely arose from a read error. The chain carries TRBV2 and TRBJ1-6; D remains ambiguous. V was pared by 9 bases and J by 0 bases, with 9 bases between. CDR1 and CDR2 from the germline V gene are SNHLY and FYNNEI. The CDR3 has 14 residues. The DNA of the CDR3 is TGTGCCAGTACAAGGAGCTCCTATAATTCACCCCTCCACCTT. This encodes CASTRSSYNSPLHL.

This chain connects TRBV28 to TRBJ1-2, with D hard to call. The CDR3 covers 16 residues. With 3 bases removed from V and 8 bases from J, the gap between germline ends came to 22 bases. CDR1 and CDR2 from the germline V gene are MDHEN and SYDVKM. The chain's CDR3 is CASSLVAFSGAGGYTF. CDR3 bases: TGTGCCAGCAGTTTGGTCGCGTTTTCGGGCGCGGGGGGCTACACCTTC.